Below, one T cell receptor beta chain is given with its context. This specimen comes from a study of OX40 agonist ivuxolimab in advanced cancers. TCRdb keeps only in-frame clones here, not all; method: immunoSEQ multiplex PCR. Of approximately 28,000 clones listed, about 70% are singletons. CDR1 and CDR2 from the germline V gene are ENHRY and SYGVKD. This CDR3 is built from 13 residues. V lost 8 bases to trimming and J lost 1 base; unmatched junction nucleotides: 4. This chain connects TRBV10-3 to TRBJ2-7, with TRBD1 identical over 8 bases. Sample: CD4+ or CD8+ T cells sorted from blood, taken in a trial of the OX40 agonist ivuxolimab. The sequence derives from an adult with an advanced solid tumor such as melanoma, head and neck, liver or kidney cancer. The CDR3 region is CAIGQGESYEQYF. In DNA form, the CDR3 reads TGTGCCATCGGACAGGGTGAGTCCTACGAGCAGTACTTC.